The 19 T cell receptor beta chains below come from one sample, sequenced in a study of identical twins. TCRdb used MiXCR to reprocess the 5' RACE reads, holding one entry per CDR3 protein. Among hundreds of thousands of distinct CDR3 sequences listed, more than 9% were seen once. The same data also went into a second study, on yellow fever vaccine responses in identical twins.

The specimen sequenced was PBMCs. The receptors here all came from a young woman in good health.

This clonotype was observed a handful of times. The chain carries TRBV29-1 and TRBJ2-1; D gene unclear. The CDR3 runs to 12 residues. The ends were cut back, 6 bases at V and 3 bases at J, with 9 bases in the middle. Looked up from germline, CDR1 is SQVTM and CDR2 is ANQGSEA. CDR3 residues: CSVEVGYNEQFF. The CDR3 DNA follows: TGCAGCGTAGAGGTTGGCTACAATGAGCAGTTCTTC.

This clonotype was observed many times. The chain joins TRBV11-1 to TRBJ2-3, with D possibly matching TRBD2 (6 bases). V lost 5 bases to trimming and J lost 4 bases, with 16 bases between them. CDR3 length: 15 residues. The germline gives CDR1 SGHAT, CDR2 FQDESV (reference sequence). CDR3 nucleotides: TGTGCCAGCAGCCCCCCCGGAGGAGGGCCAGATACGCAGTATTTT. It codes for CASSPPGGGPDTQYF.

The genes are TRBV20-1 and TRBJ2-2, with TRBD1 matching over 10 bases. The CDR3 is made up of 16 amino acids. Germline V gene sequence: CDR1 DFQATT, CDR2 SNEGSKA (reference sequence). Losses at the gene ends were 0 bases for V and 5 bases for J; bases not matched to a gene: 6. CDR3 coding DNA: TGCAGTGCTAGAGACCCCGGGACAGGGGATACCGGGGAGCTGTTTTTT. Residues: CSARDPGTGDTGELFF.

This clonotype was recorded a few times. The chain combines TRBV28 with TRBJ1-5; D is unresolved. The germline V and J ends were trimmed by 6 bases and 7 bases, with 13 bases remaining between them. The CDR3 is 13 amino acids. The germline CDR1 and CDR2 sequences are MDHEN and SYDVKM. The CDR3 region has the DNA TGTGCCAGCAGACGACCCCCTTGGCAGCCCCAGCATTTT. It translates to CASRRPPWQPQHF.

The chain joins TRBV9 to TRBJ2-2; the match to TRBD1 covers 12 bases. The CDR3 spans 15 residues. Per the germline V gene, CDR1 is SGDLS and CDR2 is YYNGEE. The ends lost 3 bases at V and 9 bases at J; junction bases unmatched: 6. CDR3 in amino acids: CASSATGTGGRELFF. The CDR3 bases are TGTGCCAGCAGCGCAACCGGGACAGGGGGCAGGGAGCTGTTTTTT.

This clonotype was recorded a few times. The V gene is TRBV18, the J gene TRBJ1-1; TRBD1 matches 7 bases. Germline V gene data show CDR1 as KGHSH and CDR2 as LQKENI. This CDR3 contains 14 residues. V was pared by 2 bases and J by 4 bases, with 4 bases of the junction left unmatched. CDR3: CASSPGGQSTEAFF. CDR3 coding DNA: TGTGCCAGCTCACCAGGGGGACAGAGCACTGAAGCTTTCTTT.

V gene TRBV4-1 combines with J gene TRBJ1-2, with 7 bases that match TRBD1. CDR3 length: 16 residues. Germline-derived CDR1 and CDR2 are MGHRA and YSYEKL. J lost 3 bases, V lost 3 bases, and 10 bases had no gene match. Here the CDR3 reads CASSQAPDRDDYGYTF. CDR3 in DNA: TGCGCCAGCAGCCAGGCCCCTGACAGGGATGACTATGGCTACACCTTC.

This clonotype has more than one count but fewer than ten. This chain links TRBV11-1 with TRBJ2-1; 9 bases are shared with TRBD1. V trimming: 4 bases; J trimming: 4 bases; junction bases outside the gene matches: 23. Germline CDR1 and CDR2: SGHAT and FQDESV (reference sequence). The CDR3 extends over 21 amino acids. The CDR3 bases are TGTGCCAGCAGCTCAACCCTGACAGGGGGTATTGTGGATTTCTGGTACAATGAGCAGTTCTTC. It is translated as CASSSTLTGGIVDFWYNEQFF.

The table lists this clonotype with a few counts. The chain links TRBV20-1 to TRBJ1-2, with 7 nucleotides matching TRBD1. In germline, CDR1 is DFQATT, CDR2 SNEGSKA (reference sequence). J lost 4 bases, V lost 5 bases, and 10 bases had no gene match. The CDR3 covers 14 residues. The CDR3 DNA is TGCAGTGCTCCTCATTTGTGGACAGGCTATGGCTACACCTTC. Encoded protein: CSAPHLWTGYGYTF.

This clonotype came up a few times. The chain is built from TRBV7-2 and TRBJ2-7; D is ambiguous. Trimming pared 1 base from V and 3 bases from J, leaving 13 bases between. Looked up from germline, CDR1 is SGHTA and CDR2 is FQGNSA. This CDR3 comprises 15 residues. The CDR3 DNA follows: TGTGCCAGCAGCTTAGGAGTTCGGATAAACTACGAGCAGTACTTC. Encoded protein: CASSLGVRINYEQYF.

The rearrangement uses TRBV28 and TRBJ2-5; the match to TRBD2 covers 12 bases. V lost 4 bases, J lost 4 bases, and 1 base stayed unmatched. This CDR3 comprises 14 residues. Germline V gives CDR1 MDHEN, CDR2 SYDVKM. The CDR3 reads CASSSSGGVETQYF. The CDR3 DNA follows: TGTGCCAGCAGTTCTAGCGGGGGGGTAGAGACCCAGTACTTC. Full variable domain (remainder filled in from reference TRBV28 and TRBJ2-5): DVKVTQSSRYLVKRTGEKVFLECVQDMDHENMFWYRQDPGLGLRLIYFSYDVKMKEKGDIPEGYSVSREKKERFSLILESASTNQTSMYLCASSSSGGVETQYFGPGTRLLVL.

There are a few counts of this clonotype. The chain combines TRBV3-1 with TRBJ1-1, with D uncertain. This CDR3 is built from 21 residues. The germline CDR1 and CDR2 sequences are LGHDT and YNNKEL (reference sequence). Trimming cost V 2 bases and J 0 bases, with 28 bases left between them. In nucleotides, the CDR3 is TGTGCCAGCAGCCAAAGGATTTGGCCTGGCAACGGCGGGTGGATGAACACTGAAGCTTTCTTT. Translating it yields CASSQRIWPGNGGWMNTEAFF.

This clonotype was seen only a few times. J is TRBJ1-2 and V is TRBV25-1; 7 bases are a match to TRBD1. The CDR3 is 14 amino acids. J lost 3 bases, V lost 5 bases, and 6 bases had no gene match. CDR1 is MGHDK and CDR2 is SYGVNS in the germline V gene. The CDR3 region is CASSRPGTDYGYTF. The CDR3 region has the DNA TGTGCCAGCAGTAGACCCGGGACAGACTATGGCTACACCTTC.

Many counts were recorded for this clonotype. The chain combines TRBV7-2 with TRBJ1-1; D is perhaps TRBD1 (5 bases). In germline, CDR1 is SGHTA, CDR2 FQGNSA. The CDR3 contains 16 residues. The V end was cut by 1 base, the J end by 0 bases, with 12 bases between. The DNA of the CDR3 is TGTGCCAGCAGCTTAGGGATCCAGGACATGAACACTGAAGCTTTCTTT. Protein: CASSLGIQDMNTEAFF. The variable domain in full, completed from reference TRBV7-2 and TRBJ1-1, reads GAGVSQSPSNKVTEKGKDVELRCDPISGHTALYWYRQSLGQGLEFLIYFQGNSAPDKSGLPSDRFSAERTGGSVSTLTIQRTQQEDSAVYLCASSLGIQDMNTEAFFGQGTRLTVV.

V and J are TRBV7-9 and TRBJ2-3; D perhaps matches TRBD2 (6 bases). Germline CDR1 is SEHNR and CDR2 is FQNEAQ (reference sequence). Deletions cut 1 base from V and 4 bases from J, with 9 bases between. The CDR3 extends over 14 amino acids. Here the CDR3 reads CASSLVRRADTQYF. CDR3 DNA sequence: TGTGCCAGCAGCTTAGTCAGGAGGGCAGATACGCAGTATTTT.

The chain is built from TRBV5-1 and TRBJ2-2; 7 nucleotides match TRBD2. Germline V gives CDR1 SGHRS, CDR2 YFSETQ. CDR3 length: 17 amino acids. V lost 4 bases to trimming and J lost 0 bases; unmatched junction nucleotides: 9. The CDR3 DNA follows: TGCGCCAGCAGCGCCCCCGGGGGGTCCACGAACACCGGGGAGCTGTTTTTT. Protein product: CASSAPGGSTNTGELFF.

This clonotype was detected only a few times. The chain has TRBV6-1 and TRBJ1-6; D ambiguous. V lost 8 bases and J 7 bases, leaving 12 bases between the germline ends. The CDR3 contains 13 residues. Germline lookup yields CDR1 MNHNS and CDR2 SASEGT. The CDR3 loop reads CASAPGRNSPLHF. Written as DNA, the CDR3 is TGTGCCAGCGCCCCGGGGAGGAATTCACCCCTCCACTTT.

This clonotype was observed a few times. The V and J genes are TRBV6-5 and TRBJ2-7, with D possibly being TRBD2 (5 bases). Trimming stripped 0 bases from V and 2 bases from J, with 8 bases between. The germline V gene encodes CDR1 MNHEY and CDR2 SVGAGI. The CDR3 has 14 residues. The CDR3 reads CASSYSEGTYEQYF. CDR3 in DNA: TGTGCCAGCAGTTACTCAGAGGGAACCTACGAGCAGTACTTC.

The chain has TRBV20-1 and TRBJ2-4; D not resolved. This CDR3 is 13 amino acids long. CDR1 is DFQATT, CDR2 SNEGSKA, per germline (reference sequence). The CDR3 bases are TGCAGCGCCCCCCAGCTAGCCAAAAACATTCAGTACTTC. It translates to CSAPQLAKNIQYF.